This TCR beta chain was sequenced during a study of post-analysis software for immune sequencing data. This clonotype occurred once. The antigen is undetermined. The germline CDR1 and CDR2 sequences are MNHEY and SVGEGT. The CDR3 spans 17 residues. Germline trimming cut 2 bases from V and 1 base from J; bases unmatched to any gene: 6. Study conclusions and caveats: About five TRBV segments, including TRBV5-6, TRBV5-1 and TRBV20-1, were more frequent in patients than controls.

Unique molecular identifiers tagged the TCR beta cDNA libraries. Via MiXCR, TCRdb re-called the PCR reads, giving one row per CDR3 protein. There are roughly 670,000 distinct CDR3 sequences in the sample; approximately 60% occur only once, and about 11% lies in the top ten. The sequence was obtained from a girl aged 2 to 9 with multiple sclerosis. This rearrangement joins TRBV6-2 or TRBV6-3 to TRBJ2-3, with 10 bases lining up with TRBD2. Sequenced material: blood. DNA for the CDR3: TGTGCCAGCAGTTACATGGGTACTAGCGGGGGCACAGATACGCAGTATTTT. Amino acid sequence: CASSYMGTSGGTDTQYF.